Listed below are T cell receptor beta chains from one sample, sequenced in a study of T cell changes during pregnancy in multiple sclerosis. Only in-frame clones appear in the TCRdb table, and some are missing; sequencing was by immunoSEQ multiplex PCR. The sample holds some 37,000 clones, about 92% seen once. Sequenced input: PBMCs (not recorded whether the cells were cultured). The receptors derive from a female donor with multiple sclerosis, enrolled in a pregnancy study. Each CDR3 is given with its conserved first and last residue. D genes are given only for firm matches.

v_gene,len,j_gene,d_gene,CDR3nt,CDR3aa
TRBV7-3,15,TRBJ2-1,.,TGTGCCAGCAGCTTAAGGCCTTTTGGCTACAATGAGCAGTTCTTC,CASSLRPFGYNEQFF
TRBV28,15,TRBJ2-3,TRBD1,TGTGCCAGCAGTTTAGGGGACAGGGAGGCAGATACGCAGTATTTT,CASSLGDREADTQYF
TRBV12-5,14,TRBJ1-1,.,TGTGCTAGTGGTTTGGTACGATCGAACACTGAAGCTTTCTTT,CASGLVRSNTEAFF
TRBV13,13,TRBJ2-3,.,TGTGCCAGCAGCTTTTGGAGGGCCCCGACGCAGTATTTT,CASSFWRAPTQYF
TRBV9,16,TRBJ2-1,TRBD2,TGTGCCAGCAGCTCCAGACTAGCGGAAATTTACAATGAGCAGTTCTTC,CASSSRLAEIYNEQFF
TRBV14,13,TRBJ2-7,.,TGTGCCAGCAGCCAGATAGGGGTCTACGAGCAGTACTTC,CASSQIGVYEQYF
TRBV6-6,13,TRBJ2-5,.,TGTGCCAGCAGTTTCGGGAGCGCAGAGACCCAGTACTTC,CASSFGSAETQYF
TRBV18,15,TRBJ1-2,.,TGTGCCAGCTCACCAGGGCACAGACAAGGGGATGGCTACACCTTC,CASSPGHRQGDGYTF
TRBV5-1,16,TRBJ2-3,.,TGCGCCAGCAGCTTGGGTGTATACTCTAGCACAGATACGCAGTATTTT,CASSLGVYSSTDTQYF
TRBV10-3,13,TRBJ2-7,.,TGTGCCATCAGTGATAGATGGGGGACCGAGCAGTACTTC,CAISDRWGTEQYF
TRBV11-2,13,TRBJ2-7,.,TGTGCCAGCAGCTTAGCGGGATGGGGCGAGCAGTACTTC,CASSLAGWGEQYF
TRBV5-1,15,TRBJ1-1,TRBD1,TGCGCCAGCAGCTCACAGGGGGCGGGGAACACTGAAGCTTTCTTT,CASSSQGAGNTEAFF
TRBV19,14,TRBJ1-1,.,TGTGCCCCTATGTTCGGGGGACGGGAAACTGAAGCTTTCTTT,CAPMFGGRETEAFF
TRBV9,17,TRBJ2-1,.,TGTGCCAGCAGCGTAGATTCAGGTCCCAGCTCCTACAATGAGCAGTTCTTC,CASSVDSGPSSYNEQFF
TRBV6-4,15,TRBJ2-1,TRBD2,TGTGCCAGCAGCGCCGGGACTAGCGGGTACAATGAGCAGTTCTTC,CASSAGTSGYNEQFF